This is a list of T cell receptor beta chains from one sample in a study of blood T cell repertoires in COVID-19. Profiled with immunoSEQ multiplex PCR; TCRdb holds only in-frame clones, not every one. This table holds more than 250,000 clones, roughly 90% found once. Material for sequencing was PBMCs or T cells enriched from blood (not recorded which). Receptor source: a woman in her 30s who had recovered from COVID-19. The CDR3 runs from the conserved cysteine through the conserved F or W. Fields, in order: V gene, D gene, J gene, clone size, CDR3 protein, CDR3 DNA. A D gene is named only where the DNA matches it firmly. The size of a clone is reported for some rows only, either as once, few or many, or as a class for expanded clones.

V gene: TRBV5-1; D gene: -; J gene: TRBJ1-3; clone size: -; CDR3 protein: CASSLGQGNTIYF; CDR3 DNA: TGCGCCAGCAGCTTGGGACAGGGAAACACCATATATTTT
V gene: TRBV11-2; D gene: -; J gene: TRBJ1-2; clone size: -; CDR3 protein: CASSPPGWGYTF; CDR3 DNA: TGTGCCAGCAGCCCCCCAGGGTGGGGCTACACCTTC
V gene: TRBV30; D gene: TRBD1; J gene: TRBJ1-3; clone size: -; CDR3 protein: CAWLRGTGHSSSGNTIYF; CDR3 DNA: TGTGCCTGGCTCCGGGGGACAGGGCACTCCAGCTCTGGAAACACCATATATTTT
V gene: TRBV5-8; D gene: -; J gene: TRBJ1-4; clone size: -; CDR3 protein: CASYPYGRVNEKLFF; CDR3 DNA: TGTGCCAGCTATCCCTATGGGAGGGTCAATGAAAAACTGTTTTTT
V gene: TRBV9; D gene: TRBD2; J gene: TRBJ2-5; clone size: -; CDR3 protein: CASSSTGTRGTQYF; CDR3 DNA: TGTGCCAGCAGCTCTACCGGGACTAGGGGGACCCAGTACTTC
V gene: TRBV7-3; D gene: -; J gene: TRBJ2-1; clone size: -; CDR3 protein: CASSFRTADEQFF; CDR3 DNA: TGTGCCAGCAGCTTCCGAACTGCGGATGAGCAGTTCTTC
V gene: TRBV7-6; D gene: TRBD2; J gene: TRBJ2-5; clone size: -; CDR3 protein: CASSPGTSGGGWETQYF; CDR3 DNA: TGTGCCAGCAGCCCCGGGACTAGCGGGGGAGGTTGGGAGACCCAGTACTTC
V gene: TRBV20-1; D gene: TRBD2; J gene: TRBJ2-7; clone size: -; CDR3 protein: CSASLAGAIGEQYF; CDR3 DNA: TGCAGTGCTAGTCTAGCGGGAGCTATTGGCGAGCAGTACTTC
V gene: TRBV7-2; D gene: -; J gene: TRBJ2-1; clone size: few; CDR3 protein: CASSLIGGVRHEQFF; CDR3 DNA: TGTGCCAGCAGCTTAATCGGGGGAGTACGACATGAGCAGTTCTTC
V gene: TRBV10-3; D gene: -; J gene: TRBJ1-2; clone size: -; CDR3 protein: CAISPQQGKANYGYTF; CDR3 DNA: TGTGCCATCAGCCCGCAACAGGGAAAAGCTAACTATGGCTACACCTTC
V gene: TRBV18; D gene: -; J gene: TRBJ1-5; clone size: -; CDR3 protein: CASSPGLNQPQHF; CDR3 DNA: TGTGCCAGCTCCCCCGGTCTTAATCAGCCCCAGCATTTT
V gene: TRBV15; D gene: -; J gene: TRBJ2-1; clone size: -; CDR3 protein: CATSRVSWESNYNEQFF; CDR3 DNA: TGTGCCACCAGCAGAGTCTCGTGGGAGTCTAACTACAATGAGCAGTTCTTC
V gene: TRBV7-2; D gene: TRBD1; J gene: TRBJ1-3; clone size: -; CDR3 protein: CASSHDRGSGNTIYF; CDR3 DNA: TGTGCCAGCAGCCATGACAGGGGGTCTGGAAACACCATATATTTT
V gene: TRBV7-9; D gene: -; J gene: TRBJ1-1; clone size: once; CDR3 protein: CASSQEDGGTEAFF; CDR3 DNA: TGTGCCAGCAGCCAAGAGGACGGAGGCACTGAAGCTTTCTTT
V gene: TRBV27; D gene: TRBD1; J gene: TRBJ1-5; clone size: once; CDR3 protein: CASSSTGGLRYSNQPQHF; CDR3 DNA: TGTGCCAGCAGTTCGACAGGGGGCCTAAGGTATAGCAATCAGCCCCAGCATTTT
V gene: TRBV28; D gene: -; J gene: TRBJ1-1; clone size: -; CDR3 protein: CASSVGTDVEAFF; CDR3 DNA: TGTGCCAGCAGTGTGGGGACTGATGTTGAAGCTTTCTTT
V gene: TRBV27; D gene: TRBD2; J gene: TRBJ2-7; clone size: -; CDR3 protein: CASSRLAGADLGEQYF; CDR3 DNA: TGTGCCAGCAGTAGACTAGCGGGAGCGGATCTTGGGGAGCAGTACTTC
V gene: TRBV19; D gene: -; J gene: TRBJ1-6; clone size: -; CDR3 protein: CASSSPRGGDSPLHF; CDR3 DNA: TGTGCCAGTAGTTCACCCAGGGGTGGGGATTCACCCCTCCACTTT
V gene: TRBV7-9; D gene: -; J gene: TRBJ2-5; clone size: -; CDR3 protein: CASSFLQETQYF; CDR3 DNA: TGTGCCAGCAGCTTCCTGCAAGAGACCCAGTACTTC
V gene: TRBV19; D gene: -; J gene: TRBJ2-7; clone size: -; CDR3 protein: CASTKDGLSEQYF; CDR3 DNA: TGTGCCAGTACCAAAGACGGGTTAAGCGAGCAGTACTTC
V gene: TRBV11-3; D gene: -; J gene: TRBJ2-7; clone size: once; CDR3 protein: CASSKRSGQSPYEQYF; CDR3 DNA: TGTGCCAGCAGTAAAAGAAGTGGACAGAGCCCCTACGAGCAGTACTTC
V gene: TRBV10-3; D gene: -; J gene: TRBJ1-2; clone size: -; CDR3 protein: CAISQGAANYGYTF; CDR3 DNA: TGTGCCATCAGCCAGGGCGCCGCTAACTATGGCTACACCTTC
V gene: TRBV24-1; D gene: -; J gene: TRBJ2-5; clone size: -; CDR3 protein: CATSDSKTETQYF; CDR3 DNA: TGTGCCACCAGTGATTCCAAGACTGAAACCCAGTACTTC
V gene: TRBV7-9; D gene: TRBD2; J gene: TRBJ2-5; clone size: -; CDR3 protein: CASSLTESGGAETQYF; CDR3 DNA: TGTGCCAGCAGCTTAACCGAGAGCGGGGGGGCTGAGACCCAGTACTTC
V gene: TRBV28; D gene: -; J gene: TRBJ1-6; clone size: -; CDR3 protein: CASTKSSYNSPLHF; CDR3 DNA: TGTGCCAGCACAAAGAGCTCCTATAATTCACCCCTCCACTTT
V gene: TRBV24-1; D gene: -; J gene: TRBJ2-1; clone size: -; CDR3 protein: CATSDYSLLVDEQFF; CDR3 DNA: TGTGCCACCAGTGACTACAGCCTCCTTGTGGATGAGCAGTTCTTC
V gene: TRBV24-1; D gene: -; J gene: TRBJ2-1; clone size: -; CDR3 protein: CATSFGSEQFF; CDR3 DNA: TGTGCCACCAGTTTTGGCAGTGAGCAGTTCTTC
V gene: TRBV28; D gene: -; J gene: TRBJ2-7; clone size: -; CDR3 protein: CASSLSGADEQYF; CDR3 DNA: TGTGCCAGCAGTTTATCAGGGGCGGACGAGCAGTACTTC
V gene: TRBV6-4; D gene: -; J gene: TRBJ1-5; clone size: -; CDR3 protein: CAFHRVGNQPQHF; CDR3 DNA: TGTGCCTTCCACAGGGTGGGCAATCAGCCCCAGCATTTT
V gene: TRBV14; D gene: -; J gene: TRBJ2-1; clone size: -; CDR3 protein: CASSPGLTGLFYEQFF; CDR3 DNA: TGTGCCAGCAGCCCCGGGTTAACAGGGTTGTTCTATGAGCAGTTCTTC
V gene: TRBV6-2/TRBV6-3; D gene: -; J gene: TRBJ2-1; clone size: few; CDR3 protein: CASSYPEDEQFF; CDR3 DNA: TGTGCCAGCAGTTATCCCGAGGATGAGCAGTTCTTC
V gene: TRBV23-1; D gene: -; J gene: TRBJ1-3; clone size: -; CDR3 protein: CASSQSGSSGNTIYF; CDR3 DNA: TGCGCCAGCAGTCAATCTGGCAGCTCTGGAAACACCATATATTTT
V gene: TRBV7-9; D gene: -; J gene: TRBJ1-5; clone size: -; CDR3 protein: CASSLETGASQPQHF; CDR3 DNA: TGTGCCAGCAGCTTGGAGACTGGGGCGTCTCAGCCCCAGCATTTT
V gene: TRBV18; D gene: -; J gene: TRBJ1-1; clone size: once; CDR3 protein: CASSPPSLNTEAFF; CDR3 DNA: TGTGCCAGCTCACCACCGAGCCTGAACACTGAAGCTTTCTTT
V gene: TRBV11-1; D gene: TRBD1; J gene: TRBJ1-5; clone size: few; CDR3 protein: CASRLTGTDSNQPQHF; CDR3 DNA: TGTGCCAGCCGATTAACCGGGACAGACAGCAATCAGCCCCAGCATTTT